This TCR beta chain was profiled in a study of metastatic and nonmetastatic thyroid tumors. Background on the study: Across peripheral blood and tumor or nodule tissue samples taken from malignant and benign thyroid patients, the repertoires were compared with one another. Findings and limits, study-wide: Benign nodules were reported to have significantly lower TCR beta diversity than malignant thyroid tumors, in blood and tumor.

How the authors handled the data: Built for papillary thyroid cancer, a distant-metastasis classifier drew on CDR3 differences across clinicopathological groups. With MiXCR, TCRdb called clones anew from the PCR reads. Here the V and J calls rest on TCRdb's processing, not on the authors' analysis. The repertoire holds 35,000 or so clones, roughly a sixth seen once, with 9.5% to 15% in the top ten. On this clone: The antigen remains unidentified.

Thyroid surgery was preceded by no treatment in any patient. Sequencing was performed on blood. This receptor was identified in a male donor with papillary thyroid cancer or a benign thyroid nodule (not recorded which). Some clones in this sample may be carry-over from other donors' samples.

CDR3 in DNA: TGTGCCAGCGGCACGGGGCAGGGTAATGGCTACACCTTC. It encodes CASGTGQGNGYTF. The chain carries TRBV6-1 and TRBJ1-2; the D gene is possibly TRBD1 (5 bases). The CDR3 runs 13 residues. CDR1 MNHNS and CDR2 SASEGT come from the germline V gene. V dropped 8 bases and J dropped 6 bases, with 16 bases sitting between them.